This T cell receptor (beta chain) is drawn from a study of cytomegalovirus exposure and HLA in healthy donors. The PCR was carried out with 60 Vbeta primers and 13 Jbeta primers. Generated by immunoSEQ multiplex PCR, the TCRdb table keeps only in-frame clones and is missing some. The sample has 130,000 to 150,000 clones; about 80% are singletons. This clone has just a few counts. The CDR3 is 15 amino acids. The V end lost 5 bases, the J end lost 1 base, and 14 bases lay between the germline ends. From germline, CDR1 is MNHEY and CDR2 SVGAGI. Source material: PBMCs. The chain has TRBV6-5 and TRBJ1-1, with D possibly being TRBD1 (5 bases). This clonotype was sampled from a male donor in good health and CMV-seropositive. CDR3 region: CASSRQFFANTEAFF. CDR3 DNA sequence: TGTGCCAGCAGTCGACAGTTTTTCGCGAACACTGAAGCTTTCTTT.